This T cell receptor beta chain was sequenced during a study of blood T cell repertoires in COVID-19. On the study more broadly: The origin of the acute and convalescent COVID-19 samples was the United States, Italy and Spain. The analysed material was cDNA or gDNA that came from T cells, B-cell-depleted T cells, or PBMCs.

Using immunoSEQ multiplex PCR, the repertoire was profiled, and TCRdb retains in-frame clones only, with some absent. The repertoire consists of about 410,000 clones, with 80% to 90% occurring once and the leading ten covering 1.4% to 1.5%. The CDR3 runs 12 residues. Germline V gene sequence: CDR1 SNHLY, CDR2 FYNNEI. V dropped 4 bases and J dropped 7 bases, with 10 bases sitting between them. The chain has TRBV2 and TRBJ1-1; D perhaps matches TRBD1 (5 bases). What was sequenced was peripheral blood. This sequence was found in a woman in her twenties or thirties with active or convalescent COVID-19. CDR3 region: CASSGPGLEAFF. The CDR3 region has the DNA TGTGCCAGCAGTGGGCCAGGGCTTGAAGCTTTCTTT.